One and the same sample provided the 7 T cell receptor beta chains below, sequenced in a study of blood T cell repertoires in COVID-19. Sequencing was performed with immunoSEQ multiplex PCR; in TCRdb, only in-frame clones are kept and a portion is missing. Of 70,000 or so clones in the sample, more than 75% were seen once. The sequencing sample was made of peripheral blood. Source of these receptors: a man in his forties or fifties with acute or convalescent COVID-19.

The chain recombines TRBV7-9 with TRBJ1-4; D is possibly TRBD1 (5 bases). The CDR3 has 16 residues. Germline V lookup: CDR1 SEHNR, CDR2 FQNEAQ (reference sequence). The V end was cut by 3 bases, the J end by 0 bases, with 11 bases between. The CDR3 DNA sequence: TGTGCCAGCAGCTTGACAGCTTCTGCAACTAATGAAAAACTGTTTTTT. Translating it yields CASSLTASATNEKLFF.

The chain links TRBV4-1 to TRBJ2-7, with 7 bases that match TRBD2. V was pared by 0 bases and J by 5 bases, with 7 bases of the junction left unmatched. The CDR3 length is 15 residues. From germline, CDR1 is MGHRA and CDR2 YSYEKL. The CDR3 spells CASSQEALAENEQYF. For the CDR3, the DNA is TGCGCCAGCAGCCAAGAAGCCCTAGCGGAGAACGAGCAGTACTTC.

The chain uses TRBV6-6 and TRBJ2-6; TRBD1 matches at 10 bases. J gave up 3 bases and V 5 bases, and 7 bases lay outside the gene matches. Germline V CDR1 and CDR2: MNHNY, SVGAGI (reference sequence). The CDR3 totals 17 residues. CDR3 loop: CASSRQGATYGANVLTF. The CDR3 bases are TGTGCCAGCAGTCGACAGGGGGCGACATATGGGGCCAACGTCCTGACTTTC.

The gene calls are TRBV28 and TRBJ1-3; 7 bases line up with TRBD1. Germline V CDR1 and CDR2: MDHEN, SYDVKM. J was trimmed by 9 bases and V by 4 bases; bases with no gene match: 12. There are 15 residues in the CDR3. CDR3 region: CASSSLDRQAATIYF. In DNA form, the CDR3 reads TGTGCCAGCAGTTCCCTGGACAGGCAAGCGGCCACCATATATTTT.

The chain has TRBV11-1 and TRBJ2-7; 9 nucleotides match TRBD2. The CDR3 sequence is 15 residues long. CDR1 and CDR2 from the germline V gene are SGHAT and FQDESV (reference sequence). V lost 5 bases, J lost 1 base, and 6 bases stayed unmatched. The CDR3 sequence: CASSTSSGVSYEQYF. The CDR3, as DNA: TGTGCCAGCAGCACATCTAGCGGGGTATCCTACGAGCAGTACTTC.

The gene calls are TRBV2 and TRBJ2-5; D gene uncertain. Trimming stripped 3 bases from V and 2 bases from J, with 7 bases between. The CDR3 contains 13 residues. Germline lookup yields CDR1 SNHLY and CDR2 FYNNEI. This chain's CDR3 is CASSDYRQETQYF. The CDR3 coding sequence is TGTGCCAGCAGTGATTACCGGCAAGAGACCCAGTACTTC.

The chain combines TRBV7-3 with TRBJ2-2; 8 nucleotides align to TRBD1. The length of the CDR3 is 14 residues. Germline V gene sequence: CDR1 SGHTA, CDR2 FQGTGA. V gave up 5 bases and J gave up 6 bases; unmatched junction bases: 5. The CDR3 reads CASSRQGLPGELFF. The DNA of the CDR3 is TGTGCCAGCAGCCGACAGGGGCTCCCCGGGGAGCTGTTTTTT.